This entry lists 6 T cell receptor beta chains sequenced from one sample in a study of blood T cells in healthy people across ages. Alongside a J-beta primer mix, a sample-barcoded 5' primer served in a second PCR lasting roughly 6 to 11 cycles. In TCRdb, the 5' RACE reads were re-called with MiXCR into one record per CDR3 protein. Among some 1.7 million distinct CDR3 sequences listed, approximately 30% were seen once. Material for sequencing was blood. These receptors originate from a woman in her twenties or thirties in good health.

This clonotype was counted between two and nine times. The rearrangement links TRBV5-1 to TRBJ2-5; D might be TRBD2 (5 bases). V was cut by 0 bases and J by 1 base, with 13 bases left in between. The CDR3 has 16 amino acids. Looked up from germline, CDR1 is SGHRS and CDR2 is YFSETQ. Here the CDR3 reads CASSLVGFGVQETQYF. The DNA for the CDR3 is TGCGCCAGCAGCTTGGTCGGTTTCGGGGTCCAAGAGACCCAGTACTTC.

A single count supports this clonotype. This chain connects TRBV9 to TRBJ1-6, with D possibly matching TRBD1 (5 bases). The CDR3 contains 15 residues. The ends were cut back, 3 bases at V and 0 bases at J, with 7 bases in the middle. Germline loops: CDR1 SGDLS, CDR2 YYNGEE. The CDR3 reads CASSAQGSYNSPLHF. The CDR3, as DNA: TGTGCCAGCAGCGCCCAGGGCTCCTATAATTCACCCCTCCACTTT.

The sample holds one count of this clonotype. A read error may be the cause here, since a much bigger clone is one base away. This chain uses TRBV6-5 with TRBJ2-5, with D possibly TRBD2 on 6 matching bases. V was cut by 11 bases and J by 11 bases, with 21 bases left in between. The CDR3 has 12 residues. Germline V gene sequence: CDR1 MNHEY, CDR2 SVGAGI. CDR3 DNA sequence: TGTGCCTGTACTAGCTCCTACAATGAGCAGTACTTC. This codes for CACTSSYNEQYF.

J is TRBJ2-1 and V is TRBV6-5; 12 positions match TRBD2. Germline V gives CDR1 MNHEY, CDR2 SVGAGI. This CDR3 comprises 18 residues. V gave up 2 bases and J gave up 2 bases; unmatched junction bases: 7. The CDR3 bases are TGTGCCAGCAGTTACCCTGGTACTAGCGGGGGGACCTACAATGAGCAGTTCTTC. It codes for CASSYPGTSGGTYNEQFF.

Ten or more counts support this clonotype. The V call is TRBV29-1, the J call TRBJ2-4; D gene unclear. Germline CDR1 and CDR2: SQVTM and ANQGSEA. The CDR3 runs to 12 residues. Between the trimmed V and J ends, which lost 6 bases and 8 bases, there was a span of 14 bases. CDR3 region: CSVVGLSDIQYF. CDR3 coding DNA: TGCAGCGTCGTAGGATTATCGGACATTCAGTACTTC.

This clonotype came up a few times. The chain joins TRBV28 to TRBJ1-6, with D possibly matching TRBD1 (5 bases). V lost 4 bases and J 9 bases, leaving 16 bases between the germline ends. The CDR3 is made up of 15 amino acids. Germline V gene sequence: CDR1 MDHEN, CDR2 SYDVKM. CDR3 protein: CASSSLPGRGSPLHF. In nucleotides, the CDR3 is TGTGCCAGCAGTTCCCTCCCGGGGCGGGGTTCACCCCTCCACTTT.